The 19 T cell receptor beta chains given below trace back to one sample, sequenced in a study of CD8 T cells in ankylosing spondylitis. Their antigens are not known. TCRdb itself ran the 5' RACE reads through MiXCR, one entry per CDR3 protein. Of 650,000 to 800,000 distinct CDR3 sequences detected, about 20% appear once; the ten largest clones hold around 19%. Study outcomes and limitations: A motif of 7 to 9 highly homologous TCR beta variants was seen as apparently characteristic of ankylosing spondylitis blood.

Sequenced sample: blood, either unsorted or a sorted T cell fraction (not recorded which). The receptors derive from a male donor with ankylosing spondylitis.

This clonotype was seen many times. V gene TRBV24-1 combines with J gene TRBJ1-2; D is perhaps TRBD1 (6 bases). V dropped 3 bases and J dropped 5 bases, with 12 bases sitting between them. The CDR3 runs 14 residues. Germline V gene sequence: CDR1 KGHDR, CDR2 SFDVKD. The CDR3 sequence: CATSDDRFGYGYTF. CDR3 bases: TGTGCCACCAGTGATGACAGGTTTGGTTATGGCTACACCTTC.

The gene calls are TRBV5-1 and TRBJ2-3, with TRBD2 matching over 13 bases. V lost 4 bases and J lost 2; bases outside the gene matches: 13. The germline gives CDR1 SGHRS, CDR2 YFSETQ. The CDR3 contains 19 residues. DNA of the CDR3: TGCGCCAGCAGCCCGGGACTAGCGGGGAGTAAGGGGGTCACAGATACGCAGTATTTT. Protein sequence: CASSPGLAGSKGVTDTQYF.

This clonotype has at least ten counts. The chain has TRBV6-4 and TRBJ2-1; 10 bases are a match to TRBD2. The J segment lost 6 bases and the V segment lost 6 bases, leaving 5 bases of the junction unmatched. There are 14 residues in the CDR3. CDR1 is MRHNA, CDR2 SNTAGT, per germline. CDR3 nucleotides: TGTGCCAGCAGCGGAGTAGCGGGGGGCAATGAGCAGTTCTTC. Its protein is CASSGVAGGNEQFF.

This clonotype was recorded a few times. V is TRBV5-1 and J is TRBJ2-5, with 14 bases identical to TRBD2. Germline V gene data show CDR1 as SGHRS and CDR2 as YFSETQ. The V and J ends lost 0 bases and 5 bases, in that order; junction bases with no gene match: 6. The CDR3 length is 17 residues. The CDR3 coding sequence is TGCGCCAGCAGCTTGGCCGGGACTAGCGGGAGTGGTGAGACCCAGTACTTC. Amino acids: CASSLAGTSGSGETQYF.

The chain links TRBV5-1 to TRBJ2-1; TRBD1 matches 7 bases. The CDR3 extends over 16 amino acids. V lost 4 bases, J lost 6 bases, and 13 bases stayed unmatched. From germline, CDR1 is SGHRS and CDR2 YFSETQ. The CDR3 DNA is TGCGCCAGCAGCCTCCTTTCAGGGGGTCTCGGCAATGAGCAGTTCTTC. It codes for CASSLLSGGLGNEQFF.

The chain is built from TRBV5-1 and TRBJ1-2, with 8 positions matching TRBD1. Germline V lookup: CDR1 SGHRS, CDR2 YFSETQ. The CDR3 runs to 13 residues. Unmatched junction bases numbered 2, after V lost 4 bases and J lost 3 bases. The DNA of the CDR3 is TGCGCCAGCAGCGCAGGGGGCGACTATGGCTACACCTTC. Its translation: CASSAGGDYGYTF.

Points on this clonotype: The junction and the germline gene differ at one end; a read error may be behind it. V usage is TRBV20-1 and J usage is TRBJ2-3; tentatively, D is TRBD2 (7 bases). The CDR3 runs 13 residues. CDR1 is DFQATT and CDR2 is SNEGSKA in the germline V gene (reference sequence). The CDR3 spells CSAGEGGGDTQYF. The CDR3 DNA reads TGCAGTGCTGGAGAGGGGGGAGGGGATACGCAGTATTTT.

The chain employs TRBV10-3 and TRBJ2-7; D is possibly TRBD2 (6 bases). The CDR3 totals 13 residues. V was cut by 6 bases and J by 3 bases, with 12 bases left in between. The germline CDR1 and CDR2 sequences are ENHRY and SYGVKD. CDR3 DNA sequence: TGTGCCATCAGGGCCTCGGGAGTCTACGAGCAGTACTTC. Amino acid sequence: CAIRASGVYEQYF.

This chain joins TRBV5-1 and TRBJ2-1; D gene ambiguous. Germline V gene data show CDR1 as SGHRS and CDR2 as YFSETQ. The CDR3 is made up of 15 amino acids. V was pared by 0 bases and J by 0 bases, with 7 bases between. Here the CDR3 DNA reads TGCGCCAGCAGCTTGGAGCTAGGCTCCTACAATGAGCAGTTCTTC. Its protein product is CASSLELGSYNEQFF.

Concerning this clonotype itself: One end of the junction is discordant with germline, which a read error may explain. This chain uses TRBV25-1 with TRBJ1-5, with unresolved D. The CDR3 has 14 residues. The germline CDR1 and CDR2 sequences are MGHDK and SYGVNS. The CDR3 DNA follows: TGTGCCAGGAGTGGCGGCCGGCGCAATCAGCCCCAGCATTTT. Encoded protein: CARSGGRRNQPQHF.

The chain links TRBV12-3 or TRBV12-4 to TRBJ1-5, with no clear D. The CDR3 is 13 residues long. Between the trimmed V and J ends, which lost 6 bases and 5 bases, there was a span of 11 bases. The CDR3 DNA sequence: TGTGCCAGCAGGTCGAGCCTGGATCAGCCCCAGCATTTT. It codes for CASRSSLDQPQHF.

A few counts support this clonotype. The chain joins TRBV11-2 to TRBJ2-5; the D gene is possibly TRBD1 (6 bases). The germline V and J ends were trimmed by 4 bases and 2 bases, with 17 bases remaining between them. Germline lookup yields CDR1 SGHAT and CDR2 FQNNGV. The CDR3 extends over 16 amino acids. This chain's CDR3 is CASSYGRTRGQETQYF. CDR3 in DNA: TGTGCCAGCAGCTATGGACGGACCAGGGGACAAGAGACCCAGTACTTC. The full variable domain, with the rest looked up from reference TRBV11-2 and TRBJ2-5, is EAGVAQSPRYKIIEKRQSVAFWCNPISGHATLYWYQQILGQGPKLLIQFQNNGVVDDSQLPKDRFSAERLKGVDSTLKIQPAKLEDSAVYLCASSYGRTRGQETQYFGPGTRLLVL.

The V and J genes are TRBV5-1 and TRBJ1-5; 7 bases match TRBD1. Per the germline V gene, CDR1 is SGHRS and CDR2 is YFSETQ. The trim removed 2 bases at V and 3 bases at J, leaving 5 bases unmatched. The CDR3 loop spans 15 amino acids. This CDR3 reads CASSFGGGYNQPQHF. In DNA, the CDR3 is TGCGCCAGCAGCTTCGGAGGGGGCTACAATCAGCCCCAGCATTTT. The variable domain in full, completed from reference TRBV5-1 and TRBJ1-5, reads KAGVTQTPRYLIKTRGQQVTLSCSPISGHRSVSWYQQTPGQGLQFLFEYFSETQRNKGNFPGRFSGRQFSNSRSEMNVSTLELGDSALYLCASSFGGGYNQPQHFGDGTRLSIL.

The chain is built from TRBV27 and TRBJ2-4, with D perhaps matching TRBD1 (7 bases). The CDR3 runs to 14 residues. Germline V lookup: CDR1 MNHEY, CDR2 SMNVEV (reference sequence). V lost 5 bases and J 5 bases, leaving 13 bases between the germline ends. The CDR3 spells CASSGIRGENIQYF. The CDR3, as DNA: TGTGCCAGCAGTGGGATCAGGGGGGAAAACATTCAGTACTTC.

This clonotype has only one observation. This chain links TRBV5-1 with TRBJ2-5; TRBD1 matches 10 bases. The CDR3 has 16 amino acids. Germline CDR1 SGHRS, CDR2 YFSETQ. Trimming at V came to 5 bases and at J to 0 bases, leaving 7 bases not matched to a gene. The DNA for the CDR3 is TGCGCCAGCAGGAGTACGGGACAGGGGTACCAAGAGACCCAGTACTTC. The encoded protein is CASRSTGQGYQETQYF.

This clonotype was seen more than once but under ten times. The chain combines TRBV3-1 with TRBJ1-4; D is undetermined. CDR1 is LGHDT and CDR2 is YNNKEL in the germline V gene (reference sequence). V was trimmed by 1 base and J by 3 bases, leaving 12 bases between them. The CDR3 loop spans 16 amino acids. The CDR3, as DNA: TGTGCCAGCAGCCAAGTGTGGGATAACCCTAATGAAAAACTGTTTTTT. Its translation: CASSQVWDNPNEKLFF. Filled out from reference TRBV3-1 and TRBJ1-4, the complete variable domain reads DTAVSQTPKYLVTQMGNDKSIKCEQNLGHDTMYWYKQDSKKFLKIMFSYNNKELIINETVPNRFSPKSPDKAHLNLHINSLELGDSAVYFCASSQVWDNPNEKLFFGSGTQLSVL.

This clonotype was counted a few times. The gene calls are TRBV4-3 and TRBJ2-1; D is perhaps TRBD1 (6 bases). CDR3 length: 16 amino acids. V shed 4 bases and J shed 5 bases, with 18 bases lying between them. CDR1 is LGHNA and CDR2 is YSLEER in the germline V gene. Here the CDR3 reads CASSLTLGQINNEQFF. The CDR3 DNA reads as TGCGCCAGCAGCCTTACACTGGGACAAATTAACAATGAGCAGTTCTTC.

At least ten counts were recorded for this clonotype. The genes are TRBV12-3 or TRBV12-4 and TRBJ1-2; D not resolved. This CDR3 spans 13 amino acids. V was cut by 7 bases and J by 6 bases, with 15 bases left in between. CDR3 loop: CASTLTLGDGYTF. The CDR3 nucleotides read TGTGCCAGCACCCTGACCCTTGGGGATGGCTACACCTTC.

The chain carries TRBV20-1 and TRBJ2-2, with 7 bases fitting TRBD2. The CDR3 contains 15 residues. V shed 1 base, J shed 2 bases, and the junction held 4 bases outside the gene matches. Per germline, CDR1 DFQATT and CDR2 SNEGSKA (reference sequence). The CDR3 region is CSARGASGNTGELFF. Written as DNA, the CDR3 is TGCAGTGCTAGAGGCGCTAGCGGAAACACCGGGGAGCTGTTTTTT.